This T cell receptor beta chain is from a study of blood T cells in healthy people across ages. V was trimmed by 2 bases and J by 2 bases, leaving 10 bases between them. The CDR3 loop spans 15 amino acids. Germline V gives CDR1 SGHTA, CDR2 FQGNSA. Points from the study as a whole: There were more naive CD4+ cells and higher diversity in long-lived donors than in aged donors.

A second PCR, run for about 6 to 12 cycles, used a sample-barcoded 5' primer plus a J-beta primer mix. TCRdb reanalysed the 5' RACE reads using MiXCR and keeps one entry per CDR3 protein. This sample has roughly 1,100,000 distinct CDR3 sequences, with roughly a quarter found just once. Points on this clonotype: Its cognate antigen is unknown.

These data were also filed under a second study, of T cells of mothers and their children.

This rearrangement joins TRBV7-2 to TRBJ1-3; D perhaps matches TRBD1 (5 bases). The source is a girl under 10 years old in good health. Material for sequencing was blood. CDR3 sequence (DNA): TGTGCCAGCAGCTTATCAGGGAAGACTGGAAACACCATATATTTT. Translating gives CASSLSGKTGNTIYF.